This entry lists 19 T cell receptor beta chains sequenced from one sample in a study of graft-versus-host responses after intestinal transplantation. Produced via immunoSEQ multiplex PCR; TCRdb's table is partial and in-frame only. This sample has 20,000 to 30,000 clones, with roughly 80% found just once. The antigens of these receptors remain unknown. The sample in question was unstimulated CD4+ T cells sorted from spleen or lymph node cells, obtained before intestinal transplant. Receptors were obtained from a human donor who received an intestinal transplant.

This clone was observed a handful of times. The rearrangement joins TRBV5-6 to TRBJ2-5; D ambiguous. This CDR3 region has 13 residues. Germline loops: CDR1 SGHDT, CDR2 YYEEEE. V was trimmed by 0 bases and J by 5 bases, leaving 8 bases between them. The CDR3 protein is CASSLGAGETQYF. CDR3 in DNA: TGTGCCAGCAGCTTGGGGGCCGGGGAGACCCAGTACTTC. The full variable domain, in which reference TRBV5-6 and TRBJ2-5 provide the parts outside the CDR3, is DAGVTQSPTHLIKTRGQQVTLRCSPKSGHDTVSWYQQALGQGPQFIFQYYEEEERQRGNFPDRFSGHQFPNYSSELNVNALLLGDSALYLCASSLGAGETQYFGPGTRLLVL.

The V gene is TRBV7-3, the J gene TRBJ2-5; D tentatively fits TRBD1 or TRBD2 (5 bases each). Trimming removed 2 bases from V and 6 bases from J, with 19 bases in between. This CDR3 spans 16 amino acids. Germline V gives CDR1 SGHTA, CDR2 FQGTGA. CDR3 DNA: TGTGCCAGCAGCTTAGGGACCTCCAACGCCGTGCAGACCCAGTACTTC. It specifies CASSLGTSNAVQTQYF.

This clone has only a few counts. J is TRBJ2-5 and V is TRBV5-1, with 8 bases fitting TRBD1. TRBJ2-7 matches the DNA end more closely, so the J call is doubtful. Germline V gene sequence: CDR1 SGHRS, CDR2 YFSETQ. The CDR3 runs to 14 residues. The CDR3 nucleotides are TGCGCCAGCAGCTCAACAGGGGGCTCCTACGAGCAGTACTTC. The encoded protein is CASSSTGGSYEQYF.

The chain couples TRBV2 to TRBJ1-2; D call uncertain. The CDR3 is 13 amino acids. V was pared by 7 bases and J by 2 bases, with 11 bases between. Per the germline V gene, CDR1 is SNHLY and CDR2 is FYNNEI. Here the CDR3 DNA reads TGTGCCAGCATCCGGGATTCAAACTATGGCTACACCTTC. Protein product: CASIRDSNYGYTF.

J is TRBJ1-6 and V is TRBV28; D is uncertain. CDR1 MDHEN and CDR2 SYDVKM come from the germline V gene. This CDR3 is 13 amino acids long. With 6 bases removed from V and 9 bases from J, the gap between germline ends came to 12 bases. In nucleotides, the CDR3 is TGTGCCAGCAGGCCTGGAACACTTTCACCCCTCCACTTT. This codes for CASRPGTLSPLHF.

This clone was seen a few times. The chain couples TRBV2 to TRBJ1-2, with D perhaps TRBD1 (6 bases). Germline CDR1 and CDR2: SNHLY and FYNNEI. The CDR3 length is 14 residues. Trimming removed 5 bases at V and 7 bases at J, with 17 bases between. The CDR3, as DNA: TGTGCCAGCAGTCCCACCTTGGGGGCGCCTGGCTACACCTTC. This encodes CASSPTLGAPGYTF. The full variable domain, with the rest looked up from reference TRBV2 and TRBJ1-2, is EPEVTQTPSHQVTQMGQEVILRCVPISNHLYFYWYRQILGQKVEFLVSFYNNEISEKSEIFDDQFSVERPDGSNFTLKIRSTKLEDSAMYFCASSPTLGAPGYTFGSGTRLTVV.

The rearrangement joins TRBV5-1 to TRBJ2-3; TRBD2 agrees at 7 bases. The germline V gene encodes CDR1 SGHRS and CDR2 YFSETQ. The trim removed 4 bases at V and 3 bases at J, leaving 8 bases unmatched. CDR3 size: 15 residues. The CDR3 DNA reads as TGCGCCAGCAGCCCTACTAGCGCCAATACAGATACGCAGTATTTT. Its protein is CASSPTSANTDTQYF.

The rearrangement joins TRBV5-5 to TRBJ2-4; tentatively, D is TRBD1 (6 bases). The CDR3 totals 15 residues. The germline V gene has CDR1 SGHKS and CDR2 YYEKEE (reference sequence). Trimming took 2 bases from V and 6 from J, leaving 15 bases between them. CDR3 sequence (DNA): TGTGCCAGCAGCTTTGAGGGGGTATATGGAAACATTCAGTACTTC. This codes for CASSFEGVYGNIQYF.

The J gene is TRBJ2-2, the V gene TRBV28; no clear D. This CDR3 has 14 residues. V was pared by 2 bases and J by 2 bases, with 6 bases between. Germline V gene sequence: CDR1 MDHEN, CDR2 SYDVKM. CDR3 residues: CASSLRPNTGELFF. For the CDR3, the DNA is TGTGCCAGCAGTTTAAGGCCTAACACCGGGGAGCTGTTTTTT.

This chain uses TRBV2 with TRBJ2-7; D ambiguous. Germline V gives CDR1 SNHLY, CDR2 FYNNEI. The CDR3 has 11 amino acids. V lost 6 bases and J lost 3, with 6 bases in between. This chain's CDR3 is CASSAHYEQYF. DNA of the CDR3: TGTGCCAGCAGCGCCCACTACGAGCAGTACTTC.

In nucleotides, the CDR3 is TGTGCCAGCAGCCCCGAACGGGGGAGGATGGCCGGGGAGCTGTTTTTT. This sequence encodes CASSPERGRMAGELFF. The gene calls are TRBV4-2 and TRBJ2-2, with D possibly being TRBD2 (6 bases). The germline V gene has CDR1 LGHNA and CDR2 YNFKEQ. The CDR3 runs 16 residues. The V gene lost 4 bases and the J gene lost 6 bases, with 18 bases spanning the gap.

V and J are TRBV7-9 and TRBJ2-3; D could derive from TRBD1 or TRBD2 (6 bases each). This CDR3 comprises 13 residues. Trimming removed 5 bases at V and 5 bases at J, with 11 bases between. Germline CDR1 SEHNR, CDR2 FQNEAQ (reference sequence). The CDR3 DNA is TGTGCCAGCAGCCAGAAGGGGGGAGATACGCAGTATTTT. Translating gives CASSQKGGDTQYF.

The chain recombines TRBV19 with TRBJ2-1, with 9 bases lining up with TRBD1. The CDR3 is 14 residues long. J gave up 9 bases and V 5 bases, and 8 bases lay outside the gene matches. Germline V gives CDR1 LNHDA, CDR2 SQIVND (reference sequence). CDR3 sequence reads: CASSPWTGESEQFF. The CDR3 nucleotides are TGTGCCAGTAGTCCCTGGACAGGGGAAAGTGAGCAGTTCTTC.

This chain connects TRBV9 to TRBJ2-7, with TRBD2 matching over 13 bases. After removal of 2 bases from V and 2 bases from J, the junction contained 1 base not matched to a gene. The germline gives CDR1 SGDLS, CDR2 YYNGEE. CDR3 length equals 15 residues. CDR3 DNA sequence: TGTGCCAGCAGCGTCGGGACTAGCGGGACCTACGAGCAGTACTTC. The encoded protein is CASSVGTSGTYEQYF.

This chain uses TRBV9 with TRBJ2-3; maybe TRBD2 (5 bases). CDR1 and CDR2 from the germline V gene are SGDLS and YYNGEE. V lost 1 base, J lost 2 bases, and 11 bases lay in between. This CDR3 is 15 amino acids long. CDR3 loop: CASSVLPSPTDTQYF. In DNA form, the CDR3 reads TGTGCCAGCAGCGTACTTCCTAGCCCCACAGATACGCAGTATTTT.

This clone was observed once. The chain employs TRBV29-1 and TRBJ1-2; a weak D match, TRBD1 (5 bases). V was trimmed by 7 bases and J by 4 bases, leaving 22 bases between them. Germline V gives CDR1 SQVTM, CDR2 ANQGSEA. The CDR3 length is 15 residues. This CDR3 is CSADGGDNRPYGYTF. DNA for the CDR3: TGCAGCGCCGACGGGGGAGATAACAGGCCCTATGGCTACACCTTC.

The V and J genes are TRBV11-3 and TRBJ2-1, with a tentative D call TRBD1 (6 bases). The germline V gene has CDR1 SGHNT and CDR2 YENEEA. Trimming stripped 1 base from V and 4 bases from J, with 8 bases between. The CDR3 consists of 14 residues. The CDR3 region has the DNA TGTGCCAGCAGCTTAGGAGACAGGTACAATGAGCAGTTCTTC. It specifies CASSLGDRYNEQFF.

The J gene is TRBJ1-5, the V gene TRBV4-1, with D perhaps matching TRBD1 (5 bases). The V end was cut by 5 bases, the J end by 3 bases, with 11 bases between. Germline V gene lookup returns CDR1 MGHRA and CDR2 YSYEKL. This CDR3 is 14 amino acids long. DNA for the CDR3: TGCGCCAGCAGCTTAGACGGGACCAATCAGCCCCAGCATTTT. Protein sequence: CASSLDGTNQPQHF.

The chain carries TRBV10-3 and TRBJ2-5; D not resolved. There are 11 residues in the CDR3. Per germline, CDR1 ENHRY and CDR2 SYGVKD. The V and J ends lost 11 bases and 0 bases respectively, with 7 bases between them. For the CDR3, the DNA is TGTGCCTCCCGGGACCAAGAGACCCAGTACTTC. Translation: CASRDQETQYF.